Listed here are 8 T cell receptor beta chains from one sample, sequenced in a study of CD8 T cells in Susac syndrome. RNA, at 0.5 to 1 ug, was reverse transcribed with random hexamers. TCRdb ran MiXCR on the immunoSEQ multiplex PCR reads and lists one entry per CDR3 protein. This sample has about 180,000 distinct CDR3 sequences, with approximately 93% found just once. The specimen sequenced was CD4+ T cells from PBMCs. These receptors came from a human donor with multiple sclerosis.

The rearrangement links TRBV20-1 to TRBJ2-7; perhaps TRBD2 as D (5 bases). The CDR3 is 14 residues long. Germline CDR1 DFQATT, CDR2 SNEGSKA (reference sequence). Trimming shortened V by 0 bases and J by 0 bases, and 9 bases separated the two germline ends. The CDR3 loop reads CSARDYGDSYEQYF. The CDR3 coding sequence is TGCAGTGCTAGAGATTACGGGGACTCCTACGAGCAGTACTTC.

CDR3 bases: TGTGCCAGCAGACCCCCCAGCTATGGGGGAGAGCAGTACTTC. Residues: CASRPPSYGGEQYF. V and J are TRBV28 and TRBJ2-7; D tentatively fits TRBD1 or TRBD2 (5 bases each). Between the trimmed V and J ends, which lost 6 bases and 7 bases, there was a span of 19 bases. The CDR3 loop spans 14 amino acids. CDR1 and CDR2 (germline): MDHEN, SYDVKM.

The chain joins TRBV4-3 to TRBJ2-5; 13 nucleotides line up with TRBD2. The CDR3 runs to 19 residues. Trimming cost V 4 bases and J 6 bases; bases outside gene matches: 17. Looked up from germline, CDR1 is LGHNA and CDR2 is YSLEER. The CDR3 sequence is CASSPKRVTSGRLLKTQYF. As DNA, the CDR3 is TGCGCCAGCAGCCCTAAGAGGGTGACTAGCGGGAGGTTGTTGAAGACCCAGTACTTC.

This clonotype showed up just once. The V gene is TRBV12-3 or TRBV12-4, the J gene TRBJ2-1; D gene unclear. V was shortened by 6 bases and J by 5 bases, with 14 bases between the two germline ends. The CDR3 has 14 amino acids. CDR3 in DNA: TGTGCCAGCAGCCAATCGCCTCTGGACAATGAGCAGTTCTTC. This codes for CASSQSPLDNEQFF.

The rearrangement uses TRBV12-3 or TRBV12-4 and TRBJ2-7, with TRBD2 identical over 7 bases. CDR3 length: 15 residues. The V gene end was trimmed by 5 bases and the J gene end by 0 bases; junction bases not matched to a gene: 7. The CDR3 bases are TGTGCCAGCAGTGGACCGGCTAGCGGCTCCTACGAGCAGTACTTC. Amino acids: CASSGPASGSYEQYF.

The rearrangement links TRBV30 to TRBJ1-3; D perhaps matches TRBD1 (6 bases). Trimming stripped 4 bases from V and 4 bases from J, with 11 bases between. This CDR3 contains 13 residues. CDR1 and CDR2 from the germline V gene are GTSNPN and SVGIG (reference sequence). CDR3 sequence: CAWNKDSGNTIYF. The DNA for the CDR3 is TGTGCCTGGAACAAGGACAGCGGAAACACCATATATTTT.

The chain combines TRBV3-1 with TRBJ2-3; maybe TRBD2 (5 bases). V was cut by 6 bases and J by 2 bases, with 15 bases left in between. Germline V gene data show CDR1 as LGHDT and CDR2 as YNNKEL (reference sequence). CDR3 length: 15 amino acids. The CDR3 protein is CASSVLGAVTDTQYF. For the CDR3, the DNA is TGTGCCAGCAGTGTACTGGGAGCGGTCACAGATACGCAGTATTTT.

The chain uses TRBV27 and TRBJ2-1; TRBD2 aligns across 8 bases. CDR1 is MNHEY and CDR2 is SMNVEV in the germline V gene (reference sequence). The CDR3 is made up of 14 amino acids. With V trimmed by 2 bases and J by 7 bases, 4 bases remained unmatched. DNA of the CDR3: TGTGCCAGCAGTTTACGTGCGGGAGGTAATGAGCAGTTCTTC. Translating it yields CASSLRAGGNEQFF.